This TCR beta chain was documented in a study of a mutant IDH1 vaccine in newly diagnosed glioma. Overall study: Before enrollment, the patients had been treated with radiotherapy alone, temozolomide alone, or both together. Most of them had received both.

This CDR3 has 14 residues. The junction had 4 bases not matched to a gene; V was cut back by 5 bases and J by 4 bases. Germline values: CDR1 SGHTA, CDR2 FQGNSA. The time point is: week 11, during vaccination. The investigators gave 300 ug of mutant IDH1 20-mer peptide in each vaccine dose, together with topical imiquimod. Details on this clone: The antigen is undetermined.

The table came from immunoSEQ multiplex PCR; TCRdb's copy has only in-frame clones and leaves some out. The table shows tens of thousands of clones, with roughly four fifths occurring only once. The rearrangement uses TRBV7-2 and TRBJ2-7, with 11 nucleotides matching TRBD1. The sample consisted of PBMCs, taken from a glioma patient whose treatment included an IDH1 peptide vaccine. The receptor was isolated from a young man with glioma. The CDR3 region is CASSPRDRGYEQYF. In DNA form, the CDR3 reads TGTGCCAGCAGCCCCCGGGACAGGGGGTACGAGCAGTACTTC.